The sequence of this T cell receptor beta chain was determined in a study of blood T cell repertoires in COVID-19. In the study's own analysis: The authors estimated nucleated cell counts from reference gene primer amplification. Some clones are missing from TCRdb's copy, which holds only in-frame ones; the method was immunoSEQ multiplex PCR. The V and J calls and the clone size are those of that table, but D and trimming were determined from the DNA. The sample lists around 160,000 clones, 65% to 85% occurring once. The CDR3 is 16 amino acids. CDR1 and CDR2 (germline): SGHTA, FQGNSA. Trimming took 1 base from V and 9 from J; bases not matched to a gene: 8. Enrolled through a virtual design, the participants were between roughly 18 and 95 years of age and came from 24 US areas.

This sequence joins TRBV7-2 and TRBJ2-1, with TRBD2 matching 11 bases. The sequencing input was PBMCs or T cells enriched from blood (not recorded which). This clonotype was sampled from a woman aged 45-60 years who had been exposed to COVID-19. The DNA for the CDR3 is TGTGCCAGCAGCTTAGGGAGGTCTAGCGGGGGGTTTGAGCAGTTCTTC. It is translated as CASSLGRSSGGFEQFF. Using reference TRBV7-2 and TRBJ2-1 for the parts outside the CDR3, the full variable domain is GAGVSQSPSNKVTEKGKDVELRCDPISGHTALYWYRQSLGQGLEFLIYFQGNSAPDKSGLPSDRFSAERTGGSVSTLTIQRTQQEDSAVYLCASSLGRSSGGFEQFFGPGTRLTVL.